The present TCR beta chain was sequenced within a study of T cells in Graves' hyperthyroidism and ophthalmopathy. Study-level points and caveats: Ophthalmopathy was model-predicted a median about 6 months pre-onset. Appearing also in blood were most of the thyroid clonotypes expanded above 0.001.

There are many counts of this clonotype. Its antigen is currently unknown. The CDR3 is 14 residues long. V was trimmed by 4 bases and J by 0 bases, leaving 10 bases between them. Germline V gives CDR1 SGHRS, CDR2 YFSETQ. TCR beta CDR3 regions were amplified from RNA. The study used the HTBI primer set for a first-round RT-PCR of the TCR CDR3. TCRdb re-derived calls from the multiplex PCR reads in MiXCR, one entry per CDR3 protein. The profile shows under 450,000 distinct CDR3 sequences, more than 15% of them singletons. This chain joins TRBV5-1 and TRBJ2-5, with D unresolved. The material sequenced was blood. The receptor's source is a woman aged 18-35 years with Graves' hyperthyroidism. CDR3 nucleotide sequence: TGCGCCAGCAGCGTCCTGGATAACCAAGAGACCCAGTACTTC. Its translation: CASSVLDNQETQYF.